The present TCR beta chain was sequenced within a study of T cell changes during pregnancy in multiple sclerosis. J gave up 7 bases and V 6 bases, and 2 bases lay outside the gene matches. From germline, CDR1 is SNHLY and CDR2 FYNNEI. This CDR3 has 12 residues. The method was immunoSEQ multiplex PCR; TCRdb's version includes in-frame clones alone and lacks a portion of them. The sample includes 50,000 to 65,000 clones, approximately 93% of them seen just once. Sample: CD8+ T cells from peripheral blood mononuclear cells, taken in the second trimester of pregnancy. This receptor was identified in a female donor with multiple sclerosis, enrolled in a pregnancy study. The V gene is TRBV2, the J gene TRBJ1-4, with 7 bases aligning to TRBD1. CDR3 sequence reads: CASRGQSEKLFF. CDR3 sequence (DNA): TGTGCCAGCAGGGGACAGAGTGAAAAACTGTTTTTT. Full variable domain (rest looked up from reference TRBV2 and TRBJ1-4): EPEVTQTPSHQVTQMGQEVILRCVPISNHLYFYWYRQILGQKVEFLVSFYNNEISEKSEIFDDQFSVERPDGSNFTLKIRSTKLEDSAMYFCASRGQSEKLFFGSGTQLSVL.